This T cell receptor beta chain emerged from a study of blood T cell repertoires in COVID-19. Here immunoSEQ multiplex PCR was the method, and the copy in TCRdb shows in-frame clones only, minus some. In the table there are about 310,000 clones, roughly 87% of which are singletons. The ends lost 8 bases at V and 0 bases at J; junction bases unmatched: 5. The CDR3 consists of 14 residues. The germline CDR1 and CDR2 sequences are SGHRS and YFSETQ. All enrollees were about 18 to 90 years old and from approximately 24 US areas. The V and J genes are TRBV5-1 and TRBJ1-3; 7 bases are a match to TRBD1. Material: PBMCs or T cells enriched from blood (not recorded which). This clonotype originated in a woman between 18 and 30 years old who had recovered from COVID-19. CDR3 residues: CASSQGVSGNTIYF. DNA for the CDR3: TGCGCCAGTAGTCAGGGGGTCTCTGGAAACACCATATATTTT.